Presented here are 17 T cell receptor beta chains from one specimen sequenced in a study of blood T cells in healthy people across ages. A second PCR, run for roughly 7 to 12 cycles, used a sample-barcoded 5' primer plus a J-beta primer mix. TCRdb reprocessed the 5' RACE reads via MiXCR and lists one record per CDR3 protein. Found here are about 930,000 distinct CDR3 sequences, 25% to 35% of them singletons; the top ten hold around 9.6%. Another study also made use of these data, one on T cells of mothers and their children.

The sequenced sample consisted of blood. The receptors were gathered from a woman in her 40s in good health.

There are many counts of this clonotype. This chain connects TRBV24-1 to TRBJ2-1, with 7 bases that match TRBD2. J lost 5 bases, V lost 7 bases, and 13 bases had no gene match. The length of the CDR3 is 16 residues. Germline V gene sequence: CDR1 KGHDR, CDR2 SFDVKD. The CDR3, as DNA: TGTGCCACCAGCGCGATCCGGGCTAGCGGTAACAATGAGCAGTTCTTC. Encoded protein: CATSAIRASGNNEQFF.

This clonotype was counted a few times. The chain uses TRBV5-8 and TRBJ2-4; D gene ambiguous. CDR1 and CDR2 from the germline V gene are SGHTS and YDEGEE. With 4 bases removed from V and 0 bases from J, the gap between germline ends came to 11 bases. The CDR3 runs 15 residues. In DNA form, the CDR3 reads TGTGCCAGCAGCACCGTGGGCCTAGCCAAAAACATTCAGTACTTC. This translates into CASSTVGLAKNIQYF. The whole variable domain, filled in from reference TRBV5-8 and TRBJ2-4, reads EAGVTQSPTHLIKTRGQQATLRCSPISGHTSVYWYQQALGLGLQFLLWYDEGEERNRGNFPPRFSGRQFPNYSSELNVNALELEDSALYLCASSTVGLAKNIQYFGAGTRLSVL.

As regards this clonotype: A much larger clone differs by one base, so this may be a read error. The J gene is TRBJ1-1, the V gene TRBV4-3; D is undetermined. Trimming removed 0 bases from V and 0 bases from J, with 5 bases in between. Germline CDR1 reads LGHNA; CDR2 reads YSLEER. This CDR3 has 14 residues. The CDR3 bases are TGCGCCAGCAGCCAAGAGAACCTGAACACTGAAGCTTTCTTT. It encodes CASSQENLNTEAFF.

As concerns this clonotype: One junction end does not reproduce the germline sequence, and a read error may be involved. The chain is built from TRBV6-1 and TRBJ2-2; D is perhaps TRBD1 (6 bases). Germline assignment: CDR1 MNHNS and CDR2 SASEGT. The CDR3 has 13 amino acids. Here the CDR3 reads CASSEGDTWELLF. CDR3 sequence (DNA): TGTGCCAGCAGTGAAGGGGACACCTGGGAGCTGTTGTTT.

With regard to this clonotype: The junction shows a germline mismatch at one end, possibly a read error. This rearrangement joins TRBV6-1 to TRBJ2-4; 13 nucleotides line up with TRBD2. CDR1 is MNHNS, CDR2 SASEGT, per germline. The CDR3 spans 13 residues. CDR3 amino acids: CASREGLAGDWYF. CDR3 nucleotide sequence: TGTGCCAGCAGGGAAGGACTAGCGGGGGATTGGTACTTC.

As to this clonotype: A much larger clone sits a single nucleotide away, making a read error possible. This rearrangement joins TRBV29-1 to TRBJ1-4, with 10 bases identical to TRBD1. The length of the CDR3 is 14 residues. The V gene's germline CDR1 is SQVTM and CDR2 ANQGSEA. The CDR3 nucleotides are TGCAGCGTTGAAAGGGACAGGGGTGGTGAAAAACGGTTTTTT. Protein product: CSVERDRGGEKRFF.

The chain links TRBV7-2 to TRBJ1-1; 12 nucleotides align to TRBD1. From germline, CDR1 is SGHTA and CDR2 FQGNSA. The CDR3 has 15 residues. Trimming removed 5 bases from V and 6 bases from J; junction bases left unmatched: 7. The chain's CDR3 is CASSPRDRGRAEAFF. The CDR3 DNA follows: TGTGCCAGCAGCCCGAGGGACAGGGGGCGCGCTGAAGCTTTCTTT. The full variable domain, completed using reference TRBV7-2 and TRBJ1-1, is GAGVSQSPSNKVTEKGKDVELRCDPISGHTALYWYRQSLGQGLEFLIYFQGNSAPDKSGLPSDRFSAERTGGSVSTLTIQRTQQEDSAVYLCASSPRDRGRAEAFFGQGTRLTVV.

The rearrangement links TRBV5-5 to TRBJ1-5; no clear D gene. V was pared by 2 bases and J by 2 bases, with 14 bases between. Looked up from germline, CDR1 is SGHKS and CDR2 is YYEKEE (reference sequence). This CDR3 comprises 16 residues. CDR3 nucleotide sequence: TGTGCCAGCAGCTTTGGCGAAACTAGACGCAATCAGCCCCAGCATTTT. Encoded protein: CASSFGETRRNQPQHF.

On this clonotype itself: Since a much larger clone is just one base distant, this may be a read error. The genes are TRBV7-2 and TRBJ2-7; D is undetermined. Germline V CDR1 and CDR2: SGHTA, FQGNSA. The CDR3 covers 12 residues. V was pared by 6 bases and J by 3 bases, with 9 bases between. CDR3 in amino acids: CASSDTYYEQYF. CDR3 bases: TGTGCCAGCAGTGACACGTACTACGAGCAGTACTTC. Filled out from reference TRBV7-2 and TRBJ2-7, the complete variable domain reads GAGVSQSPSNKVTEKGKDVELRCDPISGHTALYWYRQSLGQGLEFLIYFQGNSAPDKSGLPSDRFSAERTGGSVSTLTIQRTQQEDSAVYLCASSDTYYEQYFGPGTRLTVT.

CDR3 DNA: TGTGCCAGCTCGGGGGACAGGGGGCTATACGAGCAGTACTTC. It codes for CASSGDRGLYEQYF. V usage is TRBV18 and J usage is TRBJ2-7, with 12 bases fitting TRBD1. The CDR3 is 14 residues long. The germline gives CDR1 KGHSH, CDR2 LQKENI. V shed 6 bases, J shed 4 bases, and the junction held 4 bases outside the gene matches.

The V and J genes are TRBV7-9 and TRBJ2-7; 7 nucleotides match TRBD2. The ends lost 1 base at V and 0 bases at J; junction bases unmatched: 3. This CDR3 has 15 amino acids. Germline V gives CDR1 SEHNR, CDR2 FQNEAQ (reference sequence). This CDR3 is CASSLGRTSSYEQYF. DNA for the CDR3: TGTGCCAGCAGCTTAGGTAGGACTAGCTCCTACGAGCAGTACTTC.

This rearrangement joins TRBV20-1 to TRBJ2-2; D call uncertain. With 3 bases removed from V and 0 bases from J, the gap between germline ends came to 14 bases. CDR3 length equals 16 residues. The germline V gene encodes CDR1 DFQATT and CDR2 SNEGSKA (reference sequence). CDR3 sequence (DNA): TGCAGTGCTAGTTTAGCCAGCGCCTCGAACACCGGGGAGCTGTTTTTT. Its translation is CSASLASASNTGELFF.

This clonotype was picked up a small number of times. This rearrangement joins TRBV6-2 or TRBV6-3 to TRBJ1-5; D unresolved. Between the trimmed V and J ends, which lost 7 bases and 12 bases, there was a span of 19 bases. The germline V gene encodes CDR1 MNHEY and CDR2 SVGEGT. This CDR3 is built from 13 residues. The CDR3 bases are TGTGCCAGCACTGACCCCTTACACCTCAACCAGCATTTT. Translated, it gives CASTDPLHLNQHF.

The rearrangement joins TRBV28 to TRBJ1-4; D unclear. V was clipped by 5 bases and J by 8 bases, with 15 bases between them. This CDR3 contains 14 residues. Germline V lookup: CDR1 MDHEN, CDR2 SYDVKM. The CDR3: CASSPGPFWEKLFF. In DNA form, the CDR3 reads TGTGCCAGCAGTCCGGGCCCCTTTTGGGAAAAACTGTTTTTT.

This clonotype has ten or more counts. V and J are TRBV5-1 and TRBJ2-7; no definite D call. Germline CDR1 is SGHRS and CDR2 is YFSETQ. CDR3 length equals 16 residues. The V end lost 1 base, the J end lost 2 bases, and 16 bases lay between the germline ends. CDR3 nucleotides: TGCGCCAGCAGCTTGACGCCCCTGGGATCGACCTACGAGCAGTACTTC. Protein product: CASSLTPLGSTYEQYF.

This sequence joins TRBV20-1 and TRBJ1-5, with D perhaps TRBD1 (5 bases). The CDR3 is made up of 13 amino acids. Trimming took 3 bases from V and 4 from J, leaving 10 bases between them. The germline gives CDR1 DFQATT, CDR2 SNEGSKA (reference sequence). CDR3 sequence: CSARGQENQPQHF. DNA of the CDR3: TGCAGTGCTAGGGGGCAGGAAAATCAGCCCCAGCATTTT.

V and J are TRBV5-1 and TRBJ2-1; 9 bases line up with TRBD2. The J call may be wrong; the DNA end is better matched by TRBJ2-7. Germline CDR1 reads SGHRS; CDR2 reads YFSETQ. The CDR3 runs to 18 residues. Here the CDR3 reads CASSLAGGRPSSYNEQYF. The CDR3, as DNA: TGCGCCAGCAGCCTTGCGGGAGGGCGGCCCAGCTCCTACAATGAGCAGTACTTC.